These T cell receptor beta chains were read from a single sample in a study of blood T cell repertoires in COVID-19. The method was immunoSEQ multiplex PCR; TCRdb's version includes in-frame clones alone and lacks a portion of them. The sample has 250,000 to 400,000 clones; roughly 90% are singletons. Sequenced input: PBMCs or T cells enriched from blood (not recorded which). These receptors came from a man between 60 and 75 years old who had recovered from COVID-19. Each CDR3 is given with its conserved first and last residue. Each record gives: D gene, clone size, J gene, V gene, CDR3 protein, CDR3 DNA. The D gene is left open where the match is weak. Size is stated for part of the rows, as once, few or many counts, or as a class when the clone is expanded.

D: NA
size: NA
J: TRBJ1-2
V: TRBV11-2
CDR3: CASSLTRQGGGYTF
DNA: TGTGCCAGCAGCTTAACGCGGCAGGGCGGAGGCTACACCTTC

D: TRBD1
size: NA
J: TRBJ1-2
V: TRBV5-1
CDR3: CASSLDDRAAYGYTF
DNA: TGCGCCAGCAGCTTGGACGACAGGGCGGCATACGGCTACACCTTC

D: NA
size: once
J: TRBJ1-5
V: TRBV4-1
CDR3: CASSQDSGGWNQPQHF
DNA: TGCGCCAGCAGCCAAGATTCGGGGGGATGGAATCAGCCCCAGCATTTT

D: TRBD1
size: NA
J: TRBJ1-1
V: TRBV18
CDR3: CASSPFTGSPGGTEAFF
DNA: TGTGCCAGCTCACCATTCACAGGGTCTCCAGGGGGGACTGAAGCTTTCTTT

D: TRBD1
size: NA
J: TRBJ1-4
V: TRBV19
CDR3: CASSTGTGDEKLFF
DNA: TGTGCCAGTAGTACCGGGACAGGGGATGAAAAACTGTTTTTT

D: NA
size: NA
J: TRBJ2-5
V: TRBV7-3
CDR3: CASSSPGSPETQYF
DNA: TGTGCCAGCAGCTCCCCCGGTTCCCCCGAGACCCAGTACTTC

D: NA
size: NA
J: TRBJ1-2
V: TRBV7-2
CDR3: CASSLEVRGAGYTF
DNA: TGTGCCAGCAGCTTAGAAGTACGCGGGGCTGGCTACACCTTC

D: NA
size: NA
J: TRBJ2-1
V: TRBV7-9
CDR3: CASRQKSGGSYNEQFF
DNA: TGTGCCAGCAGGCAAAAGTCGGGTGGGTCCTACAATGAGCAGTTCTTC

D: TRBD1
size: NA
J: TRBJ2-7
V: TRBV4-3
CDR3: CASSQDRETGGISYEQYF
DNA: TGCGCCAGCAGCCAAGATAGGGAGACAGGGGGCATTTCCTACGAGCAGTACTTC

D: NA
size: NA
J: TRBJ2-7
V: TRBV19
CDR3: CASSINPSPDYEQYF
DNA: TGTGCCAGTAGTATAAACCCTAGTCCCGACTACGAGCAGTACTTC

D: TRBD1
size: NA
J: TRBJ2-7
V: TRBV5-4
CDR3: CASSTGDRAAFQYF
DNA: TGTGCCAGCAGCACAGGGGACAGGGCTGCTTTTCAGTACTTC

D: TRBD2
size: NA
J: TRBJ2-1
V: TRBV11-2
CDR3: CASSPRRPSGGANEQFF
DNA: TGTGCCAGCAGCCCTCGGCGGCCTAGCGGGGGGGCTAATGAGCAGTTCTTC

D: TRBD2
size: NA
J: TRBJ2-1
V: TRBV12-5
CDR3: CASGLGLAGVNEQFF
DNA: TGTGCTAGTGGCCTAGGACTAGCGGGAGTCAATGAGCAGTTCTTC

D: TRBD1
size: NA
J: TRBJ1-2
V: TRBV5-6
CDR3: CASSAWDRAIYGYTF
DNA: TGTGCCAGCAGCGCCTGGGACAGGGCAATCTATGGCTACACCTTC

D: NA
size: NA
J: TRBJ1-2
V: TRBV7-5
CDR3: CARSGTVYGYTF
DNA: TGTGCCAGAAGCGGGACAGTCTATGGCTACACCTTC

D: NA
size: NA
J: TRBJ1-1
V: TRBV29-1
CDR3: CSVESGGVEAFF
DNA: TGCAGCGTTGAATCGGGCGGGGTAGAAGCTTTCTTT

D: NA
size: NA
J: TRBJ2-7
V: TRBV5-1
CDR3: CASSFWRGGVYEEQYF
DNA: TGCGCCAGCAGCTTTTGGCGGGGTGGGGTATACGAAGAGCAGTACTTC

D: TRBD2
size: NA
J: TRBJ2-2
V: TRBV18
CDR3: CASSPRGGGTGELFF
DNA: TGTGCCAGCTCACCCCGCGGGGGGGGCACCGGGGAGCTGTTTTTT

D: TRBD1
size: once
J: TRBJ1-2
V: TRBV5-1
CDR3: CASSPGQGAFGYTF
DNA: TGCGCCAGCAGCCCTGGACAGGGGGCCTTTGGCTACACCTTC